These 20 T cell receptor beta chains were all obtained from the same sample, sequenced in a study of blood T cell repertoires in COVID-19. Sequencing used immunoSEQ multiplex PCR; TCRdb keeps in-frame clones, though not all of them. The table lists a few hundred thousand clones, about 87% of them singletons. Sample: PBMCs or T cells enriched from blood (not recorded which). The receptors come from a woman aged 50 to 60 who had recovered from COVID-19.

The chain is built from TRBV4-2 and TRBJ1-1; 9 nucleotides agree with TRBD1. Germline CDR1 LGHNA, CDR2 YNFKEQ. There are 18 residues in the CDR3. The V and J ends lost 3 bases and 0 bases, in that order; junction bases with no gene match: 11. CDR3 sequence: CASSHYPGQGNLNTEAFF. In nucleotides, the CDR3 is TGTGCCAGCAGCCATTACCCCGGACAGGGGAATTTGAACACTGAAGCTTTCTTT.

The chain links TRBV28 to TRBJ1-5; D is unclear. Germline loops: CDR1 MDHEN, CDR2 SYDVKM. V lost 7 bases and J lost 0, with 13 bases in between. The CDR3 runs to 15 residues. CDR3: CASTPTGFSNQPQHF. The CDR3 DNA reads TGTGCCAGCACCCCGACGGGTTTTAGCAATCAGCCCCAGCATTTT.

The V gene is TRBV12-3 or TRBV12-4, the J gene TRBJ2-1; D remains unclear. Trimming took off 5 bases at V and 4 bases at J, with 6 bases between the two ends. CDR3 length: 12 residues. CDR3 region: CASSLKYNEQFF. In DNA, the CDR3 is TGTGCCAGCAGTCTAAAATACAATGAGCAGTTCTTC.

This chain uses TRBV6-2 or TRBV6-3 with TRBJ2-7; D gene ambiguous. Per the germline V gene, CDR1 is MNHEY and CDR2 is SVGEGT. The CDR3 length is 16 residues. Trimming pared 4 bases from V and 2 bases from J, leaving 18 bases between. CDR3 in amino acids: CASSSYSKAQPYEQYF. The CDR3 nucleotides are TGTGCCAGCAGTTCCTACAGTAAAGCCCAACCCTACGAGCAGTACTTC.

The chain is built from TRBV2 and TRBJ2-1; TRBD2 matches 10 bases. The germline V gene has CDR1 SNHLY and CDR2 FYNNEI. The CDR3 has 14 amino acids. V gave up 9 bases and J gave up 9 bases; unmatched junction bases: 11. CDR3 nucleotide sequence: TGTGCCAGTAGTCCTAGCGGGGGTAGGTTTGAGCAGTTCTTC. Translated, it gives CASSPSGGRFEQFF.

This chain uses TRBV3-1 (or the pseudogene TRBV3-2) with TRBJ1-2; 10 nucleotides line up with TRBD1. Germline CDR1 LGHDT, CDR2 YNNKEL (reference sequence). Losses at the gene ends were 1 base for V and 0 bases for J; bases not matched to a gene: 8. The CDR3 loop spans 18 amino acids. The CDR3 DNA is TGTGCCAGCAGCCAAGGCCCGACAGGGGGCGGGGCTAACTATGGCTACACCTTC. It translates to CASSQGPTGGGANYGYTF.

In its sample, this clone was seen a few times. This chain links TRBV5-4 with TRBJ1-2, with D possibly being TRBD1 (6 bases). Germline CDR1 and CDR2: SGHNT and YYREEE (reference sequence). This CDR3 has 14 residues. Trimming cost V 1 base and J 2 bases, with 9 bases left between them. Here the CDR3 DNA reads TGTGCCAGCAGCTTGCAGGGGACCAACTATGGCTACACCTTC. It specifies CASSLQGTNYGYTF.

This clone was recorded once. The chain is built from TRBV30 and TRBJ2-1, with D possibly being TRBD1 (6 bases). Germline V CDR1 and CDR2: GTSNPN, SVGIG (reference sequence). The ends were cut back, 3 bases at V and 8 bases at J, with 11 bases in the middle. The CDR3 totals 12 residues. DNA of the CDR3: TGTGCCTGGAGCCACCAGGGGTATGAGCAGTTCTTC. As protein: CAWSHQGYEQFF. Together with reference TRBV30 and TRBJ2-1, the CDR3 gives the full variable domain: SQTIHQWPATLVQPVGSPLSLECTVEGTSNPNLYWYRQAAGRGLQLLFYSVGIGQISSEVPQNLSASRPQDRQFILSSKKLLLSDSGFYLCAWSHQGYEQFFGPGTRLTVL.

The rearrangement joins TRBV2 to TRBJ2-3; 11 positions match TRBD1. V was pared by 6 bases and J by 2 bases, with 10 bases of the junction left unmatched. This CDR3 comprises 17 residues. Germline CDR1 and CDR2: SNHLY and FYNNEI. CDR3 coding DNA: TGTGCCAGCAGCGCGGTAGGGACAGGGGGTTACACAGATACGCAGTATTTT. Encoded protein: CASSAVGTGGYTDTQYF. Full variable domain (rest looked up from reference TRBV2 and TRBJ2-3): EPEVTQTPSHQVTQMGQEVILRCVPISNHLYFYWYRQILGQKVEFLVSFYNNEISEKSEIFDDQFSVERPDGSNFTLKIRSTKLEDSAMYFCASSAVGTGGYTDTQYFGPGTRLTVL.

This rearrangement joins TRBV4-2 to TRBJ1-5, with D unresolved. Trimming took 1 base from V and 0 from J, leaving 10 bases between them. CDR1 is LGHNA and CDR2 is YNFKEQ in the germline V gene. CDR3 length: 16 residues. This CDR3 reads CASSQATAHSNQPQHF. For the CDR3, the DNA is TGTGCCAGCAGCCAAGCAACAGCACATAGCAATCAGCCCCAGCATTTT.

The chain employs TRBV6-2 or TRBV6-3 and TRBJ2-1; TRBD1 matches at 8 bases. The V gene end was trimmed by 4 bases and the J gene end by 6 bases; junction bases not matched to a gene: 14. CDR3 size: 17 residues. Germline CDR1 is MNHEY and CDR2 is SVGEGT. CDR3 coding DNA: TGTGCCAGCAGTTGGACAGGGTCGATCAGGGCCTCCAATGAGCAGTTCTTC. Translated, it gives CASSWTGSIRASNEQFF.

This clone occurred once. This chain uses TRBV28 with TRBJ1-6; 7 nucleotides align to TRBD1. With V trimmed by 6 bases and J by 7 bases, 3 bases remained unmatched. This CDR3 contains 13 residues. Germline V lookup: CDR1 MDHEN, CDR2 SYDVKM. The CDR3 spells CASSPRGNSPLHF. CDR3 nucleotides: TGTGCCAGCAGCCCCAGGGGGAATTCACCCCTCCACTTT.

The rearrangement uses TRBV5-4 and TRBJ1-6; D might be TRBD1 (5 bases). Per the germline V gene, CDR1 is SGHNT and CDR2 is YYREEE (reference sequence). V lost 2 bases, J lost 6 bases, and 9 bases lay in between. This CDR3 is 14 amino acids long. Here the CDR3 reads CASSFGQGNSPLHF. In DNA form, the CDR3 reads TGTGCCAGCAGCTTTGGGCAGGGTAATTCACCCCTCCACTTT.

The rearrangement uses TRBV27 and TRBJ1-2; 7 bases are shared with TRBD1. Germline loops: CDR1 MNHEY, CDR2 SMNVEV (reference sequence). The CDR3 has 14 residues. J was trimmed by 5 bases and V by 6 bases; bases with no gene match: 9. CDR3 protein: CASRWSGTEYGYTF. CDR3 nucleotide sequence: TGTGCCAGCAGATGGTCTGGGACAGAATATGGCTACACCTTC.

The V call is TRBV5-3, the J call TRBJ2-5; TRBD2 is a possible D gene (7 bases). TRBV5-3 falls under the ORF class, with uncertain function. Deletions cut 0 bases from V and 2 bases from J, with 14 bases between. The CDR3 length is 16 residues. CDR3 bases: TGTGCCAGAAGCTTGGACCCGCGGGGGCTTCAAGAGACCCAGTACTTC. It translates to CARSLDPRGLQETQYF.

The V and J genes are TRBV28 and TRBJ2-5; 9 bases are a match to TRBD2. V was clipped by 7 bases and J by 5 bases; unmatched bases: 11. The CDR3 is made up of 15 amino acids. The germline V gene has CDR1 MDHEN and CDR2 SYDVKM. In DNA, the CDR3 is TGTGCCAGCAACAAGTGGTATGCGGGAGGGGAGACCCAGTACTTC. Amino acid sequence: CASNKWYAGGETQYF.

The chain is built from TRBV30 and TRBJ2-7; 8 bases fit TRBD1. CDR1 is GTSNPN, CDR2 SVGIG, per germline (reference sequence). The junction had 7 bases not matched to a gene; V was cut back by 0 bases and J by 3 bases. The CDR3 length is 15 residues. CDR3 nucleotides: TGTGCCTGGAGTGTAGAGACAGGGGTATTCTACGAGCAGTACTTC. It yields the protein CAWSVETGVFYEQYF.

This clone was found a few times. The chain carries TRBV23-1 and TRBJ1-2; 7 nucleotides agree with TRBD1. TRBV23-1 is an ORF, and what it does is uncertain. V shed 5 bases, J shed 7 bases, and the junction held 4 bases outside the gene matches. The CDR3 totals 12 residues. In DNA, the CDR3 is TGCGCCAGCAGTATCCAGGGGGTTGGCTACACCTTC. This sequence encodes CASSIQGVGYTF.

The chain has TRBV9 and TRBJ1-2; D not resolved. The CDR3 has 13 residues. The germline gives CDR1 SGDLS, CDR2 YYNGEE. The V end lost 4 bases, the J end lost 5 bases, and 12 bases lay between the germline ends. The CDR3 reads CASSRQAPYGYTF. In DNA form, the CDR3 reads TGTGCCAGCAGCCGGCAGGCCCCTTATGGCTACACCTTC.

The chain recombines TRBV2 with TRBJ1-4, with TRBD1 as a possible D gene (6 bases). Germline assignment: CDR1 SNHLY and CDR2 FYNNEI. The CDR3 sequence is 15 residues long. Trimming cost V 4 bases and J 4 bases, with 13 bases left between them. CDR3 nucleotide sequence: TGTGCCAGCAGTGGAGAGACAGGTTATAATGAAAAACTGTTTTTT. It specifies CASSGETGYNEKLFF.